These T cell receptor beta chains were read from a single sample in a study of PD-1 blockade in classical Hodgkin lymphoma. Repertoires were generated with immunoSEQ multiplex PCR, while TCRdb's copy carries only in-frame clones and drops some. The data show under 20,000 clones, approximately 76% seen once. Here the sequenced sample was peripheral blood mononuclear cells (PBMCs), taken before the fourth cycle of nivolumab. The source is a human donor with classical Hodgkin lymphoma. The CDR3 runs from the conserved cysteine through the conserved F or W. The D gene is left open where the match is weak. Expanded clones are given a class, and other clones once, few, many or no size at all.

CASNKENTEAFF TGTGCCAGTAACAAGGAGAACACTGAAGCTTTCTTT TRBJ1-1 few 12 TRBV7-9 NA
CAWSVGGSPNTIYF TGTGCCTGGAGTGTGGGGGGTAGTCCGAACACCATATATTTT TRBJ1-3 NA 14 TRBV30 NA
CASSKKRLRTVNEKLFF TGTGCCAGCAGCAAAAAACGTCTACGGACAGTTAATGAAAAACTGTTTTTT TRBJ1-4 NA 17 TRBV21-1 NA
CASSLAAGGQETQYF TGTGCCAGCAGCTTAGCGGCGGGGGGACAAGAGACCCAGTACTTC TRBJ2-5 NA 15 TRBV7-7 TRBD2
CSVEGATTTGQYF TGCAGCGTTGAGGGGGCCACGACTACGGGGCAGTACTTC TRBJ2-7 NA 13 TRBV29-1 NA
CASSQTSGSTDTQYF TGTGCCAGCAGCCAGACTAGCGGGAGCACAGATACGCAGTATTTT TRBJ2-3 NA 15 TRBV14 TRBD2
CASSAGRTSIGGYTF TGTGCCAGCAGTGCGGGACGGACCTCGATTGGTGGCTACACCTTC TRBJ1-2 NA 15 TRBV6-1 NA
CASSTSLTEDQPQHF TGTGCCAGCAGCACCTCCTTGACAGAAGATCAGCCCCAGCATTTT TRBJ1-5 NA 15 TRBV5-5 NA
CASSSYGTSISEQFF TGTGCCAGCAGTTCGTACGGGACTAGTATCAGTGAGCAGTTCTTC TRBJ2-1 once 15 TRBV2 TRBD2
CASSFLAGGLEQFF TGTGCCAGCAGCTTCCTAGCGGGAGGGCTCGAGCAGTTCTTC TRBJ2-1 NA 14 TRBV7-9 TRBD2
CASSRLGNEQYF TGTGCCAGTAGTCGGTTAGGGAACGAGCAGTACTTC TRBJ2-7 NA 12 TRBV19 NA
CASSLEAGGSGEAFF TGCGCCAGCAGCTTGGAGGCAGGGGGCTCGGGGGAAGCTTTCTTT TRBJ1-1 few 15 TRBV5-1 TRBD1
CASSERRVGEKLFF TGTGCCAGCAGTGAACGGCGAGTTGGCGAAAAACTGTTTTTT TRBJ1-4 NA 14 TRBV6-1 NA
CASSPRAMNTEAFF TGTGCCAGCAGCCCCAGGGCCATGAACACTGAAGCTTTCTTT TRBJ1-1 once 14 TRBV6-5 NA
CASSSGTLGEAFF TGTGCCAGTAGTTCCGGGACTTTAGGTGAAGCTTTCTTT TRBJ1-1 NA 13 TRBV19 NA
CASSYVAGGYEQYF TGTGCCAGCAGTTACGTTGCGGGGGGCTACGAGCAGTACTTC TRBJ2-7 NA 14 TRBV6-5 TRBD2
CASSLTVYEQYF TGTGCCAGCAGCCTCACAGTCTACGAGCAGTACTTC TRBJ2-7 NA 12 TRBV14 NA
CASSIDGTATIGYTF TGTGCCAGCAGCATAGACGGGACAGCCACTATCGGCTACACCTTC TRBJ1-2 medium-sized 15 TRBV5-4 TRBD1
CASSFYARGVDEAFF TGTGCCAGCAGCTTTTACGCTAGGGGCGTAGATGAAGCTTTCTTT TRBJ1-1 NA 15 TRBV7-2 NA
CASSEALAVNTEAFF TGTGCCAGCAGTGAAGCGCTTGCCGTGAACACTGAAGCTTTCTTT TRBJ1-1 NA 15 TRBV2 NA
CASSPSKNTEAFF TGTGCCAGCTCACCATCGAAGAACACTGAAGCTTTCTTT TRBJ1-1 NA 13 TRBV18 NA
CSVEDTLDLNNEQFF TGCAGCGTTGAAGACACCCTGGACCTTAACAATGAGCAGTTCTTC TRBJ2-1 NA 15 TRBV29-1 NA
CASSRDGGGNTEAFF TGTGCCAGCTCACGGGACGGGGGGGGAAACACTGAAGCTTTCTTT TRBJ1-1 NA 15 TRBV18 NA
CASTQQGAQPQHF TGTGCCAGCACTCAACAGGGGGCCCAGCCCCAGCATTTT TRBJ1-5 NA 13 TRBV7-4 TRBD1
CASSSQINQRTHQPQHF TGTGCCAGCAGTTCCCAGATAAACCAGAGGACCCATCAGCCCCAGCATTTT TRBJ1-5 NA 17 TRBV27 NA
CASSFGIAGHPQYF TGCGCCAGCAGCTTTGGAATAGCGGGCCATCCGCAGTATTTT TRBJ2-3 NA 14 TRBV5-1 TRBD2
CASSLGLAGTDTQYF TGCGCCAGCAGCTTGGGACTAGCGGGCACAGATACGCAGTATTTT TRBJ2-3 NA 15 TRBV5-1 TRBD2
CASSYSQGMGNIQYF TGCGCCAGCAGCTACTCACAGGGGATGGGGAACATTCAGTACTTC TRBJ2-4 NA 15 TRBV5-1 TRBD1
CASSSWASGDEQFF TGTGCCAGCAGCTCATGGGCTAGCGGGGATGAGCAGTTCTTC TRBJ2-1 few 14 TRBV7-6 TRBD2
CASSKPSLGGDGELFF TGTGCCAGCAGCAAGCCTAGCCTGGGAGGGGACGGGGAGCTGTTTTTT TRBJ2-2 NA 16 TRBV9 TRBD2
CATAGDSPRPQYF TGTGCCACGGCCGGGGACAGCCCCCGTCCGCAGTACTTC TRBJ2-7 NA 13 TRBV30 TRBD1
CASSLVGQGQETQYF TGTGCCAGCAGCTTGGTGGGTCAGGGCCAAGAGACCCAGTACTTC TRBJ2-5 NA 15 TRBV5-5 NA
CASSFAGSWNTEAFF TGTGCCAGCAGCTTCGCAGGGTCTTGGAACACTGAAGCTTTCTTT TRBJ1-1 NA 15 TRBV13 NA
CASSLVREGQFF TGTGCCAGCAGCTTAGTTCGAGAGGGGCAGTTCTTC TRBJ2-1 NA 12 TRBV7-2 NA
CASSLDEGIEAFF TGTGCCAGCAGCTTGGACGAGGGGATTGAAGCTTTCTTT TRBJ1-1 NA 13 TRBV5-4 NA
CAISGKGTTEAFF TGTGCCATCAGTGGGAAGGGGACCACTGAAGCTTTCTTT TRBJ1-1 NA 13 TRBV10-3 NA
CASSERGRSYNEQFF TGCGCCAGCAGTGAGCGGGGACGCTCCTACAATGAGCAGTTCTTC TRBJ2-1 once 15 TRBV10-1 NA
CASSNKRETQYF TGTGCCAGCAGCAACAAGAGAGAGACCCAGTACTTC TRBJ2-5 once 12 TRBV6-6 NA
CASSPRAGDQETQYF TGTGCCAGCTCACCACGGGCAGGGGACCAAGAGACCCAGTACTTC TRBJ2-5 NA 15 TRBV18 NA
CASSSFGQGAGELFF TGTGCCAGCAGCTCATTTGGACAGGGGGCCGGGGAGCTGTTTTTT TRBJ2-2 NA 15 TRBV11-1 TRBD1
CSVEVVGSVYNEQFF TGCAGCGTTGAAGTTGTAGGTAGCGTCTACAATGAGCAGTTCTTC TRBJ2-1 NA 15 TRBV29-1 NA